This T cell receptor (beta chain) emerged from a study of molecular identifiers for immune sequencing clone quantification. Regarding the study as a whole: Spiked Jurkat TCR RNA equivalent to one cell reportedly surfaced among some 1 million naive cells.

For naive CD8 T cells, sorting used the CD8+CD4-CCR7+CD45RA+ phenotype. This clonotype was counted many times. The antigen is undetermined. Generation of bulk TCR libraries relied on previously described methods and listed TCR primers. TCRdb used MiXCR to reprocess the PCR reads, holding one entry per CDR3 protein. This table has approximately 590,000 distinct CDR3 sequences, less than 30% appearing once. The CDR3 is 15 amino acids. Trimming at V came to 5 bases and at J to 6 bases, leaving 12 bases not matched to a gene. Germline CDR1 is SGHTA and CDR2 is FQGNSA. Sequenced input: naive CD8+ T cells from blood, with Jurkat cell RNA spiked in. Indicated subset: FACS-sorted CD8+CD4-CCR7+CD45RA+ naive T cells. The chain joins TRBV7-2 to TRBJ2-7; the match to TRBD1 covers 8 bases. This receptor was obtained from a human donor in good health. Some libraries in this study had Jurkat cell RNA spiked in. The chain's CDR3 is CASSPPGTGHFEQYF. The DNA of the CDR3 is TGTGCCAGCAGCCCCCCCGGGACAGGTCATTTCGAGCAGTACTTC.